A single sample gave rise to the 27 T cell receptor beta chains below, sequenced in a study of cytomegalovirus exposure and HLA in healthy donors. 60 Vbeta and 13 Jbeta primers were used in PCR. Clones were read by immunoSEQ multiplex PCR, and TCRdb kept only the in-frame ones, dropping some. The sample contains 45,000 to 60,000 clones, around 70% of which appear only once. The sample taken for sequencing was PBMCs. These TCRs come from a woman between 45 and 65 years old in good health and CMV-seronegative.

J is TRBJ2-2 and V is TRBV7-3, with unresolved D. Trimming pared 1 base from V and 0 bases from J, leaving 18 bases between. Germline V CDR1 and CDR2: SGHTA, FQGTGA. There are 19 residues in the CDR3. CDR3 in amino acids: CASSLSPISLPANTGELFF. CDR3 nucleotides: TGTGCCAGCAGCTTAAGTCCTATCTCTCTACCTGCGAACACCGGGGAGCTGTTTTTT.

The chain has TRBV18 and TRBJ1-4; D uncertain. CDR1 and CDR2 from the germline V gene are KGHSH and LQKENI. Trimming stripped 2 bases from V and 4 bases from J, with 5 bases between. The CDR3 runs to 13 residues. The CDR3 loop is CASSPGSNEKLFF. The CDR3 DNA sequence: TGTGCCAGCTCACCAGGGAGTAATGAAAAACTGTTTTTT. Combining the CDR3 with reference TRBV18 and TRBJ1-4 gives the whole variable domain NAGVMQNPRHLVRRRGQEARLRCSPMKGHSHVYWYRQLPEEGLKFMVYLQKENIIDESGMPKERFSAEFPKEGPSILRIQQVVRGDSAAYFCASSPGSNEKLFFGSGTQLSVL.

This chain joins TRBV18 and TRBJ1-2, with D tentatively TRBD1 (5 bases). V was shortened by 0 bases and J by 8 bases, with 13 bases between the two germline ends. This CDR3 has 14 amino acids. In germline, CDR1 is KGHSH, CDR2 LQKENI. The DNA for the CDR3 is TGTGCCAGCTCACCACCGGGCAGGGCCGACGGCTACACCTTC. Residues: CASSPPGRADGYTF.

The gene calls are TRBV9 and TRBJ2-7; 7 positions agree with TRBD2. Germline values: CDR1 SGDLS, CDR2 YYNGEE. The junction had 2 bases not matched to a gene; V was cut back by 2 bases and J by 3 bases. The CDR3 has 13 amino acids. The CDR3 protein is CASSVGGFYEQYF. The CDR3 region has the DNA TGTGCCAGCAGCGTGGGAGGGTTCTACGAGCAGTACTTC.

The sample holds one count of this clone. The chain links TRBV6-1 to TRBJ2-1; 9 bases are a match to TRBD2. Germline trimming cut 0 bases from V and 7 bases from J; bases unmatched to any gene: 7. This CDR3 is built from 16 residues. Germline V gene data show CDR1 as MNHNS and CDR2 as SASEGT. CDR3 in amino acids: CASSEASGSGWNEQFF. For the CDR3, the DNA is TGTGCCAGCAGTGAAGCTAGCGGGAGTGGGTGGAATGAGCAGTTCTTC.

This rearrangement joins TRBV5-1 to TRBJ2-7, with 10 bases matching TRBD2. CDR1 SGHRS and CDR2 YFSETQ come from the germline V gene. V lost 3 bases, J lost 7 bases, and 13 bases stayed unmatched. The CDR3 runs to 16 residues. In nucleotides, the CDR3 is TGCGCCAGCAGCTCCCTGGGGCTAGCGGGAGCGGGGGAGCAGTACTTC. It specifies CASSSLGLAGAGEQYF.

The chain has TRBV2 and TRBJ2-7, with 9 bases lining up with TRBD2. The CDR3 runs 16 residues. J lost 4 bases, V lost 5 bases, and 12 bases had no gene match. The germline gives CDR1 SNHLY, CDR2 FYNNEI. The DNA of the CDR3 is TGTGCCAGCAGTACTCTGCGCGGGAGGGCCAGTTACGAGCAGTACTTC. This sequence encodes CASSTLRGRASYEQYF.

The rearrangement uses TRBV5-1 and TRBJ2-5; 8 nucleotides align to TRBD1. Germline-derived CDR1 and CDR2 are SGHRS and YFSETQ. This CDR3 has 15 residues. V shed 3 bases, J shed 2 bases, and the junction held 6 bases outside the gene matches. In nucleotides, the CDR3 is TGCGCCAGCAGCTCGGGGACAGGACCGCAAGAGACCCAGTACTTC. Translated: CASSSGTGPQETQYF. Using reference TRBV5-1 and TRBJ2-5 for the parts outside the CDR3, the full variable domain is KAGVTQTPRYLIKTRGQQVTLSCSPISGHRSVSWYQQTPGQGLQFLFEYFSETQRNKGNFPGRFSGRQFSNSRSEMNVSTLELGDSALYLCASSSGTGPQETQYFGPGTRLLVL.

The chain uses TRBV18 and TRBJ1-5; the D gene is possibly TRBD1 (5 bases). The CDR3 loop spans 15 amino acids. Trimming removed 4 bases from V and 4 bases from J, with 14 bases in between. CDR1 and CDR2 (germline): KGHSH, LQKENI. The CDR3 DNA follows: TGTGCCAGCTCACTGGGATGGGGCAAAAATCAGCCCCAGCATTTT. Amino acid sequence: CASSLGWGKNQPQHF.

V and J are TRBV6-5 and TRBJ2-5; D may be TRBD2 (6 bases). This CDR3 has 14 residues. Germline lookup yields CDR1 MNHEY and CDR2 SVGAGI. The ends were cut back, 4 bases at V and 4 bases at J, with 13 bases in the middle. The CDR3, as DNA: TGTGCCAGCAGTTTCTCGGGACTCAGAGAGACCCAGTACTTC. Translated: CASSFSGLRETQYF.

The chain combines TRBV19 with TRBJ1-5, with TRBD1 identical over 9 bases. The V gene end was trimmed by 10 bases and the J gene end by 7 bases; junction bases not matched to a gene: 8. Germline CDR1 is LNHDA and CDR2 is SQIVND (reference sequence). This CDR3 comprises 13 residues. The CDR3 DNA is TGTGCCACCCGACAGGGGGAGTGGCAGCCCCAGCATTTT. This translates into CATRQGEWQPQHF.

The genes are TRBV7-2 and TRBJ2-3; D call uncertain. The germline V and J ends were trimmed by 5 bases and 5 bases, with 5 bases remaining between them. Per the germline V gene, CDR1 is SGHTA and CDR2 is FQGNSA. This CDR3 spans 11 amino acids. The CDR3 DNA sequence: TGTGCCAGCAGCCGTCTAGATACGCAGTATTTT. Its protein is CASSRLDTQYF.

The chain couples TRBV11-3 to TRBJ2-3, with no clear D. V gave up 0 bases and J gave up 6 bases, with 7 bases separating them. Per the germline V gene, CDR1 is SGHNT and CDR2 is YENEEA. This CDR3 comprises 13 residues. The CDR3 is CASSLDLWDTQYF. CDR3 in DNA: TGTGCCAGCAGCTTAGATCTATGGGATACGCAGTATTTT.

This rearrangement joins TRBV28 to TRBJ2-7; no clear D gene. V dropped 4 bases and J dropped 3 bases, with 7 bases sitting between them. CDR1 is MDHEN, CDR2 SYDVKM, per germline. This CDR3 has 12 residues. CDR3 sequence: CASSSQFYEQYF. The CDR3 DNA is TGTGCCAGCAGTTCGCAGTTCTACGAGCAGTACTTC.

In its sample, this clone was seen a few times. This rearrangement joins TRBV5-1 to TRBJ1-1; D is undetermined. Between the trimmed V and J ends, which lost 0 bases and 3 bases, there was a span of 12 bases. The germline V gene has CDR1 SGHRS and CDR2 YFSETQ. The CDR3 covers 15 residues. CDR3 loop: CASSLEVGRDTEAFF. CDR3 nucleotide sequence: TGCGCCAGCAGCTTGGAGGTAGGGAGGGACACTGAAGCTTTCTTT.

The V call is TRBV15, the J call TRBJ2-5, with TRBD2 as a possible D gene (5 bases). V was clipped by 4 bases and J by 5 bases, with 8 bases between them. CDR1 and CDR2 from the germline V gene are LNHNV and YYDKDF (reference sequence). This CDR3 comprises 12 residues. The CDR3 protein is CATSKGAETQYF. DNA for the CDR3: TGTGCCACCAGCAAGGGAGCGGAGACCCAGTACTTC.

V and J are TRBV30 and TRBJ2-5; possible D gene TRBD2, 5 bases. Trimming left V 0 bases short and J 0 bases short, with 8 bases between. CDR3 length equals 14 residues. Germline CDR1 is GTSNPN and CDR2 is SVGIG (reference sequence). The CDR3, as DNA: TGTGCCTGGAGTGTACTAGGGTACCAAGAGACCCAGTACTTC. Translated: CAWSVLGYQETQYF.

This chain connects TRBV6-5 to TRBJ2-7; weak D call: TRBD2 (6 bases). Deletions cut 5 bases from V and 0 bases from J, with 8 bases between. CDR1 and CDR2 (germline): MNHEY, SVGAGI. This CDR3 is built from 13 residues. CDR3 in amino acids: CASSGGLSYEQYF. CDR3 in DNA: TGTGCCAGCAGTGGGGGACTCTCCTACGAGCAGTACTTC.

The chain links TRBV30 to TRBJ2-3; maybe TRBD1 (5 bases). Germline CDR1 is GTSNPN and CDR2 is SVGIG (reference sequence). The CDR3 covers 13 residues. Trimming removed 5 bases at V and 5 bases at J, with 14 bases between. The CDR3 DNA sequence: TGTGCCTGGGACAGCGCGTTCTTAGATACGCAGTATTTT. Protein sequence: CAWDSAFLDTQYF.

The chain combines TRBV6-1 with TRBJ2-5, with D hard to call. The CDR3 is 15 residues long. V lost 1 base to trimming and J lost 5 bases, with 14 bases between them. The germline V gene encodes CDR1 MNHNS and CDR2 SASEGT. CDR3 nucleotides: TGTGCCAGCAGTGAAGGCCAGAACCCCTTCGAGACCCAGTACTTC. Translated: CASSEGQNPFETQYF.

The chain recombines TRBV5-1 with TRBJ2-2, with 9 nucleotides matching TRBD1. Per the germline V gene, CDR1 is SGHRS and CDR2 is YFSETQ. The junction had 5 bases not matched to a gene; V was cut back by 7 bases and J by 1 base. The CDR3 is 15 amino acids. CDR3 nucleotides: TGCGCCAGCCAGAGGACAGGGGAGAACACCGGGGAGCTGTTTTTT. Protein: CASQRTGENTGELFF.

The table lists this clone with a few counts. The chain combines TRBV5-1 with TRBJ2-5; TRBD2 matches at 10 bases. CDR1 and CDR2 (germline): SGHRS, YFSETQ. Unmatched junction bases numbered 5, after V lost 4 bases and J lost 2 bases. The CDR3 has 15 amino acids. For the CDR3, the DNA is TGCGCCAGCAGCCCCCGGACTAGCGGTCAAGAGACCCAGTACTTC. Translating gives CASSPRTSGQETQYF.

This clone was counted only a few times. This rearrangement joins TRBV5-6 to TRBJ2-2; a weak D match, TRBD2 (6 bases). V shed 0 bases and J shed 0 bases, with 18 bases lying between them. The CDR3 covers 19 residues. CDR1 and CDR2 (germline): SGHDT, YYEEEE. The CDR3 spells CASSLGPGDLSSNTGELFF. CDR3 nucleotide sequence: TGTGCCAGCAGCTTGGGGCCGGGGGACCTTTCTTCGAACACCGGGGAGCTGTTTTTT.

This clone was picked up a small number of times. The chain recombines TRBV10-1 with TRBJ2-1; 7 bases agree with TRBD1. Unmatched junction bases numbered 11, after V lost 0 bases and J lost 6 bases. CDR1 and CDR2 from the germline V gene are WNHNN and SYGVQD (reference sequence). CDR3 length: 17 amino acids. The CDR3 region has the DNA TGCGCCAGCAGTGAGTCTCATCCGAGGGGGCGCAGCAATGAGCAGTTCTTC. Its protein is CASSESHPRGRSNEQFF.

This clone was picked up a small number of times. The rearrangement uses TRBV30 and TRBJ1-2; TRBD1 matches at 7 bases. This CDR3 has 12 amino acids. The ends lost 4 bases at V and 6 bases at J; junction bases unmatched: 5. Per the germline V gene, CDR1 is GTSNPN and CDR2 is SVGIG (reference sequence). CDR3 DNA: TGTGCCTGGACCTTTACAGGGGATGGCTACACCTTC. Its protein product is CAWTFTGDGYTF.

The chain employs TRBV5-8 and TRBJ1-3, with 8 bases that match TRBD1. Germline loops: CDR1 SGHTS, CDR2 YDEGEE. This CDR3 contains 16 residues. V trimming: 4 bases; J trimming: 8 bases; junction bases outside the gene matches: 14. CDR3 loop: CASSLNFGQGRDTIYF. The CDR3 DNA follows: TGTGCCAGCAGCCTTAATTTTGGACAGGGAAGGGACACCATATATTTT. The variable domain in full, with the rest retrieved from reference TRBV5-8 and TRBJ1-3, is EAGVTQSPTHLIKTRGQQATLRCSPISGHTSVYWYQQALGLGLQFLLWYDEGEERNRGNFPPRFSGRQFPNYSSELNVNALELEDSALYLCASSLNFGQGRDTIYFGEGSWLTVV.

The chain couples TRBV6-5 to TRBJ1-1; possible D gene TRBD1, 5 bases. The ends were cut back, 8 bases at V and 0 bases at J, with 16 bases in the middle. The germline CDR1 and CDR2 sequences are MNHEY and SVGAGI. The CDR3 is 15 amino acids. CDR3 sequence (DNA): TGTGCCAGCGGTAATGGGGGGGTGATGAACACTGAAGCTTTCTTT. Translation gives CASGNGGVMNTEAFF.